This T cell receptor (beta chain) stems from a study of regulatory T cells in long-lasting Graves disease. Whole-study context: Treatment with antithyroid drugs for over 5 years, together with positive TSH receptor antibodies, meant persistent Graves' disease. Study-level findings and limits: Whereas new patients shared 800 to 1,000 public clonotypes, persistent patients shared more, at 2,500 to 3,500. A reduction in accuracy may have resulted from the small sample size.

Worth noting for this clonotype: The antigen is undetermined.

With iRepertoire HTBI primers and Arm-PCR of CDR3 regions, TCR beta libraries were built. One entry per CDR3 protein, called by TCRdb with MiXCR from the multiplex PCR reads. This table has hundreds of thousands of distinct CDR3 sequences, about a fifth appearing once. The CDR3 covers 13 residues. Germline values: CDR1 LNHDA, CDR2 SQIVND (reference sequence). Unmatched junction bases numbered 9, after V lost 10 bases and J lost 7 bases. Time point of the sample: persistent/refractory GD, antithyroid drugs over 5 years with positive TRAb. RNA isolated from PBMCs was used to make the TCR library. The source material was peripheral blood mononuclear cells (PBMCs), sampled when the disease was refractory, from a patient treated with antithyroid drugs. The source of this sequence is a female donor with Graves disease. The chain combines TRBV19 with TRBJ2-7, with TRBD2 matching 11 bases. CDR3 amino acids: CATSLAGGGEQYF. CDR3 DNA: TGTGCCACCTCTCTAGCGGGAGGCGGAGAGCAGTACTTC.